This T cell receptor (beta chain) stems from a study of blood T cell repertoires in COVID-19. About the research overall: The United States, Italy and Spain supplied acute and convalescent COVID-19 samples.

Sequencing used immunoSEQ multiplex PCR; TCRdb keeps in-frame clones, though not all of them. The sample lists approximately 310,000 clones; about nine tenths were seen once. The germline gives CDR1 SGHTA, CDR2 FQGNSA. Trimming removed 3 bases from V and 3 bases from J, with 12 bases in between. The CDR3 covers 14 residues. This TCR derives from a man in his fifties or sixties with active or convalescent COVID-19. The sequenced sample was peripheral blood. This chain links TRBV7-2 with TRBJ2-7, with D perhaps matching TRBD1 (5 bases). The CDR3 nucleotides read TGTGCCAGCAGCTTCTCTCAGGGAAACTACGAGCAGTACTTC. Translation gives CASSFSQGNYEQYF. Supplemented by reference TRBV7-2 and TRBJ2-7, the full variable domain reads GAGVSQSPSNKVTEKGKDVELRCDPISGHTALYWYRQSLGQGLEFLIYFQGNSAPDKSGLPSDRFSAERTGGSVSTLTIQRTQQEDSAVYLCASSFSQGNYEQYFGPGTRLTVT.